This T cell receptor (beta chain) comes out of a study of T cell clonality in common variable immunodeficiency. Whole-study results and caveats: CVID subjects showed higher TCRbeta clonality than healthy controls. In common variable immunodeficiency, TCR beta chains reportedly carried fewer deletions and N-nucleotide insertions.

The repertoire was sequenced with immunoSEQ multiplex PCR; TCRdb's copy has only in-frame clones and lacks some. The sample holds about 64,000 clones, and no clone turns up only once. The sample holds a few counts of this clone. The antigen is unknown. The sample taken for sequencing was peripheral blood mononuclear cells. The source is a person between 18 and 70 years old in good health.

The CDR3 loop reads CSAWTTSGDSYNEQFF. CDR3 bases read: TGCAGTGCTTGGACGACTAGCGGGGATTCCTACAATGAG. This chain links TRBV20-1 with TRBJ2-1, with TRBD2 matching over 11 bases. The DNA ends 3 residues before the CDR3 does, and the rest of the CDR3 is filled in from the germline J gene. CDR1 is DFQATT and CDR2 is SNEGSKA in the germline V gene (reference sequence). The V segment lost 5 bases and the J segment 1 base; nucleotides outside the gene matches: 7. This CDR3 has 16 residues.